The clone carrying this T cell receptor (beta chain) was detected ten times or more. This sample was taken from a study of CD8 T cells in ankylosing spondylitis. TCRdb ran MiXCR on the 5' RACE reads and lists one entry per CDR3 protein. The data show about 250,000 distinct CDR3 sequences, around 8% seen once. Trimming stripped 0 bases from V and 6 bases from J, with 9 bases between. Looked up from germline, CDR1 is DFQATT and CDR2 is SNEGSKA (reference sequence). CDR3 length equals 13 residues. Sequenced input: blood, either unsorted or a sorted T cell fraction (not recorded which). This chain connects TRBV20-1 to TRBJ1-5; D gene uncertain. The receptor was derived from a female donor with ankylosing spondylitis or in good health (not recorded which). CDR3 sequence (DNA): TGCAGTGCTAGAGAGAGTCCCCTTCAGCCCCAGCATTTT. Its protein is CSARESPLQPQHF.